The sequence of this T cell receptor beta chain was determined in a study of tumor-infiltrating lymphocytes in primary liver carcinoma. General observations from the study: Tumors and blood were compared for top-250-clone fraction, and tumors had the significantly higher value (p = 0.039). Only about 7.5-24% of top clones appeared in all five tumor regions.

Co-extracted RNA and DNA came from 20-30 mg of unsorted bulk tissue. The patients presented with primary liver carcinoma, which was managed through surgical resection. Every tumor specimen contained over 85% viable tumor cells. A primer matching the constant region was used to make TCR beta cDNA from around 550 ng of total RNA. The TCR beta library was amplified through three nested multiplex PCR rounds in a modified ARM-PCR procedure. Investigators reported that the first two PCR rounds, at around 9 cycles each, used TRBV1-TRBV30 forward primers with a C-beta reverse primer. TCRdb re-analysed the multiplex PCR reads in MiXCR, keeping a single row per CDR3 protein. The sample records roughly 49,000 distinct CDR3 sequences, about two thirds being singletons. Concerning this clonotype: What it recognizes is unknown. The junction does not match germline at one end; this may be a read error.

The length of the CDR3 is 16 residues. Per the germline V gene, CDR1 is SGHAT and CDR2 is FQNNGV. This sequence joins TRBV11-2 and TRBJ1-2; D is unclear. Sequencing was carried out using liver tumor tissue from sampling region 5. Subset of the sample: tumor region T5, tumor centre. The source is a man in his forties with primary liver carcinoma and hepatitis B virus infection. In DNA form, the CDR3 reads TGTGCCAGCAGCTTACGTGGTGCAGGTACCTTCTATAGCTACACCTTC. Translation: CASSLRGAGTFYSYTF.